This T cell receptor beta chain originates from a study of T cells in Graves' hyperthyroidism and ophthalmopathy. PBMCs stemmed from over 7.5 ml fresh peripheral blood. This clonotype was observed many times. RNA transcripts served as the template for amplifying TCR beta CDR3 regions. In the first-round RT-PCR of the TCR CDR3, the HTBI primer set was used. Using its own MiXCR run on the multiplex PCR reads, TCRdb lists one record per CDR3 protein. The repertoire holds more than 450,000 distinct CDR3 sequences, 20% seen once, with about 45% in the top ten. The germline gives CDR1 LGHDT, CDR2 YNNKEL (reference sequence). The CDR3 contains 16 residues. J gave up 5 bases and V 0 bases, and 4 bases lay outside the gene matches.

V usage is TRBV3-1 and J usage is TRBJ2-2, with 9 bases fitting TRBD2. Sequencing was carried out using blood. This sequence was found in a man in his forties with Graves' ophthalmopathy. CDR3 bases: TGTGCCAGCAGCCAAGATCGTAGCGGGAGTACCGGGGAGCTGTTTTTT. This gives the protein CASSQDRSGSTGELFF.